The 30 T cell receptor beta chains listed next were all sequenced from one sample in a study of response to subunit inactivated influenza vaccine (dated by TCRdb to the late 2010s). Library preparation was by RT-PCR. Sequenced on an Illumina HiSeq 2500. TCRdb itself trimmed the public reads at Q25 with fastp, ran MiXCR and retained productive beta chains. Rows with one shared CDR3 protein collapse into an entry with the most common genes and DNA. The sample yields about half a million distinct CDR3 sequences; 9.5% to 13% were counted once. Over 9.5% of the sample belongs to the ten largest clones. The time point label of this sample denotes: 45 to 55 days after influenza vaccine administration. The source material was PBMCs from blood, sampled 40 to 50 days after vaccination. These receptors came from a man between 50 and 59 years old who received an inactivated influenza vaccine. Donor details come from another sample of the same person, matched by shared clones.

The CDR3 sequence is CSAYRGIGGNSPLHF. The CDR3 coding sequence is TGCAGTGCATATCGGGGGATAGGGGGCAATTCACCCCTCCACTTT. The V and J genes are TRBV20-1 and TRBJ1-6; 7 nucleotides align to TRBD1. CDR1 and CDR2 (germline): DFQATT, SNEGSKA (reference sequence). There are 15 residues in the CDR3. Germline trimming cut 6 bases from V and 7 bases from J; bases unmatched to any gene: 12.

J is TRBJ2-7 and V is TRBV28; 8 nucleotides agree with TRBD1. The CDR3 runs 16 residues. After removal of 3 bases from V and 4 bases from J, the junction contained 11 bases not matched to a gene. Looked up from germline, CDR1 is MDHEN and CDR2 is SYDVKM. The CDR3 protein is CASSLPGQGVRYEQYF. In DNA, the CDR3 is TGTGCCAGCAGTTTGCCCGGACAGGGCGTAAGATACGAGCAGTACTTC.

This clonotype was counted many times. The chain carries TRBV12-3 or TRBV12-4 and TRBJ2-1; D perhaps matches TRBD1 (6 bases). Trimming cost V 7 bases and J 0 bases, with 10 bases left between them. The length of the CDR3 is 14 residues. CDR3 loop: CASTQGISYNEQFF. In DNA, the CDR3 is TGTGCCAGCACTCAGGGGATCTCCTACAATGAGCAGTTCTTC.

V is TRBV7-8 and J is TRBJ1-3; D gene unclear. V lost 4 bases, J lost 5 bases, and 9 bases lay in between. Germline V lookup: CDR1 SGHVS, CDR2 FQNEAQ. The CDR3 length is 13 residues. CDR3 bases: TGTGCCAGCAGCTCCGGTAGAAGAAACACCATATATTTT. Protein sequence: CASSSGRRNTIYF.

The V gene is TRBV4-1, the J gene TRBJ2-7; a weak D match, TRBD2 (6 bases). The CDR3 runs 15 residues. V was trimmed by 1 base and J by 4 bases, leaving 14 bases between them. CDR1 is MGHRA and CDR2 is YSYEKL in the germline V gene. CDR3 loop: CASSQGRGEGYEQYF. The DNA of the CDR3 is TGCGCCAGCAGCCAAGGACGCGGGGAAGGGTACGAGCAGTACTTC.

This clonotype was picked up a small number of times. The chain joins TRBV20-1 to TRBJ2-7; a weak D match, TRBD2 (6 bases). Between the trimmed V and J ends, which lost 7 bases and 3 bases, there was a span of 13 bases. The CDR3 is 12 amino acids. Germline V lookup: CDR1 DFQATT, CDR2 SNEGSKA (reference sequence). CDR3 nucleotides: TGCAGTGTAATTTGGCGGGGCTACGAGCAGTACTTC. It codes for CSVIWRGYEQYF.

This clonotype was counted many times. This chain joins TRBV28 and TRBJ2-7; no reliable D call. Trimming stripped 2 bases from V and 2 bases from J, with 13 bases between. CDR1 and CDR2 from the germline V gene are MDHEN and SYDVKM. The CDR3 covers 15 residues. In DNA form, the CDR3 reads TGTGCCAGCAGTTTAACATCCCTTCAAGCCTACGAGCAGTACTTC. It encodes CASSLTSLQAYEQYF.

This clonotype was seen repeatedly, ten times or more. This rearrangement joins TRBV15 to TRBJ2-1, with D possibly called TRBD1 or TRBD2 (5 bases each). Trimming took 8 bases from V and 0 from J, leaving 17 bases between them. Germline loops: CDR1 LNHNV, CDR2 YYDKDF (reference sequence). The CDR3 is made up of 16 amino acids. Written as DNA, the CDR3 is TGTGCCACCGGGACGAGGGGTTTTAGCTCCTACAATGAGCAGTTCTTC. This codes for CATGTRGFSSYNEQFF.

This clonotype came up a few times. The CDR3 DNA reads TGCGCCAGCAGCCAAGGGTTGGCGGTCAAAGAGACCCAGTACTTC. Protein: CASSQGLAVKETQYF. J is TRBJ2-5 and V is TRBV4-3; D is undetermined. The CDR3 length is 15 residues. Germline CDR1 and CDR2: LGHNA and YSLEER. The V and J ends lost 1 base and 3 bases respectively, with 12 bases between them.

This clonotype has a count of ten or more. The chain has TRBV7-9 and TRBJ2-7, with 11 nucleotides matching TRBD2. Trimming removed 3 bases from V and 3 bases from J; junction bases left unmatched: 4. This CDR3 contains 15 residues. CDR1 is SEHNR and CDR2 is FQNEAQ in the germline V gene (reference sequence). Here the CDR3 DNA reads TGTGCCAGCAGCTTTGGGACTAGCGGAATCTACGAGCAGTACTTC. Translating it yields CASSFGTSGIYEQYF.

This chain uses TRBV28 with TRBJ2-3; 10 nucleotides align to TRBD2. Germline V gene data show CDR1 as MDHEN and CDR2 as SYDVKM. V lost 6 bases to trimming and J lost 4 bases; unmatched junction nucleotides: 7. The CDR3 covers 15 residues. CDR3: CASRQGLASADTQYF. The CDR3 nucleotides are TGTGCCAGCAGACAGGGACTAGCGTCCGCAGATACGCAGTATTTT.

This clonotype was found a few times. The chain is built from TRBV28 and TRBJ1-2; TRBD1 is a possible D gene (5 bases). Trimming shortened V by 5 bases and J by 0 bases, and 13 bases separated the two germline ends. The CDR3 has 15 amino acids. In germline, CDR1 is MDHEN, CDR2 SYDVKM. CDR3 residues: CASSIRGVSNYGYTF. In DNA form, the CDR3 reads TGTGCCAGCAGTATCCGGGGGGTTTCTAACTATGGCTACACCTTC.

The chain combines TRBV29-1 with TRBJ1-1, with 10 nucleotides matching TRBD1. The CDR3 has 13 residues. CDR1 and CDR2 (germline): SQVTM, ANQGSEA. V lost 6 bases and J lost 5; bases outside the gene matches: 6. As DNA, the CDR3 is TGCAGCGTCGCGGGACAGGGGTGGACTGAAGCTTTCTTT. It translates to CSVAGQGWTEAFF.

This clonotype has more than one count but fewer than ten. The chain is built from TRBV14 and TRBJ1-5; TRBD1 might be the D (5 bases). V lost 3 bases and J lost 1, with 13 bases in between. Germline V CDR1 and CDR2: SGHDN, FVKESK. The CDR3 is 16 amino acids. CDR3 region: CASSQEGDASNQPQHF. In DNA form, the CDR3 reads TGTGCCAGCAGCCAGGAAGGGGACGCCAGCAATCAGCCCCAGCATTTT.

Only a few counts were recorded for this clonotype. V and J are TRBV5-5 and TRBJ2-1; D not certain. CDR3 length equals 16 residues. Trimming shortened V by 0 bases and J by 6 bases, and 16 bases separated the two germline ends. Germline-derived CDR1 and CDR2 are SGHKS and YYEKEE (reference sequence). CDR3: CASSLAGDKGRNEQFF. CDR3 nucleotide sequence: TGTGCCAGCAGCTTGGCTGGGGATAAAGGCCGCAATGAGCAGTTCTTC.

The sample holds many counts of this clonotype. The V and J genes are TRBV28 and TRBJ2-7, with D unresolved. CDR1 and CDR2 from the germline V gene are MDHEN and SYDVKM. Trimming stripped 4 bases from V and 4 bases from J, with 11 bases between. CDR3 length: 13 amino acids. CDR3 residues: CASSSQPTYEQYF. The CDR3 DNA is TGTGCCAGCAGTTCGCAACCAACGTACGAGCAGTACTTC.

The CDR3 nucleotides read TGTGCCAGCAGACCCAGACAGGGGAGCTCCTACGAGCAGTACTTC. Translating gives CASRPRQGSSYEQYF. This chain connects TRBV12-3 or TRBV12-4 to TRBJ2-7, with TRBD1 matching 8 bases. This CDR3 is built from 15 residues. The junction had 7 bases not matched to a gene; V was cut back by 6 bases and J by 0 bases.

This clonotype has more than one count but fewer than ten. The CDR3 here is CASSATDYEQYF. DNA of the CDR3: TGTGCCAGCAGCGCTACAGACTACGAGCAGTACTTC. The chain uses TRBV5-5 and TRBJ2-7, with unresolved D. CDR3 size: 12 residues. Trimming took off 4 bases at V and 3 bases at J, with 8 bases between the two ends. The germline V gene encodes CDR1 SGHKS and CDR2 YYEKEE (reference sequence).

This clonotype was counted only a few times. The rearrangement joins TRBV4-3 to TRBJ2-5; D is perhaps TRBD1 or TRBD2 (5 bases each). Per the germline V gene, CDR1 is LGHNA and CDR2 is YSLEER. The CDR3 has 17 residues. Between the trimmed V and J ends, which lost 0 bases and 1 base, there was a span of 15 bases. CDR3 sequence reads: CASSQDRSGLTQETQYF. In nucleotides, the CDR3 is TGCGCCAGCAGCCAAGATCGGTCGGGGCTGACCCAAGAGACCCAGTACTTC.

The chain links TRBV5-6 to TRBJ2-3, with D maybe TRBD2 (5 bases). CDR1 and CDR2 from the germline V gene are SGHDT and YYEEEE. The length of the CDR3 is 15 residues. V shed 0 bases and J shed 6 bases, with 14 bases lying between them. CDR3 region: CASSLEISSGDTQYF. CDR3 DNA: TGTGCCAGCAGCTTGGAAATATCATCGGGGGATACGCAGTATTTT.

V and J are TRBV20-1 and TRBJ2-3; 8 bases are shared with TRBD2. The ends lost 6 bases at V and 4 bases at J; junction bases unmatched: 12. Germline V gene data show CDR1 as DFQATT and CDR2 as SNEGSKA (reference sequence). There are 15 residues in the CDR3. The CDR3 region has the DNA TGCAGTGCCGACCCCTTTCGGGGGGGCTCAGATACGCAGTATTTT. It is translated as CSADPFRGGSDTQYF.

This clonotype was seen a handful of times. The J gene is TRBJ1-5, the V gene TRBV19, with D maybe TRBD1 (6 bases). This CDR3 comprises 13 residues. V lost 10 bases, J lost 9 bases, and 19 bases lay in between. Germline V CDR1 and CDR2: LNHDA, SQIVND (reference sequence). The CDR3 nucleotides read TGTGCCACCGCGGCAGGGGCAGGTACGCCCCAGCATTTT. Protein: CATAAGAGTPQHF. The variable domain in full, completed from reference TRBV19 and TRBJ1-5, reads DGGITQSPKYLFRKEGQNVTLSCEQNLNHDAMYWYRQDPGQGLRLIYYSQIVNDFQKGDIAEGYSVSREKKESFPLTVTSAQKNPTAFYLCATAAGAGTPQHFGDGTRLSIL.

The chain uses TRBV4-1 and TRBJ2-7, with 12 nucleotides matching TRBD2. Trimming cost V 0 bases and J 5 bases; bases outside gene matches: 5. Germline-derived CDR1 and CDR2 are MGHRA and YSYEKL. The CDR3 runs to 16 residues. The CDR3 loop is CASSQDQLAGGHEQYF. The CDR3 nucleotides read TGCGCCAGCAGCCAAGACCAACTAGCGGGAGGACACGAGCAGTACTTC.

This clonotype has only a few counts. The CDR3 nucleotides are TGTGCCAGCAGTTTAGAGGAGCGGGGGGTCACAGATACGCAGTATTTT. Protein product: CASSLEERGVTDTQYF. V gene TRBV28 combines with J gene TRBJ2-3; TRBD2 matches 9 bases. The CDR3 has 16 residues. V trimming: 2 bases; J trimming: 2 bases; junction bases outside the gene matches: 5. Germline V lookup: CDR1 MDHEN, CDR2 SYDVKM.

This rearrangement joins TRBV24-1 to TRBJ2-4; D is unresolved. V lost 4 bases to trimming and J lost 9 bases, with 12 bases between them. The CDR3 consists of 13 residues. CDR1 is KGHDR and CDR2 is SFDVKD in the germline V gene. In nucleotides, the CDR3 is TGTGCCACCAGTGAAACCTTAATAGGCATTCAGTACTTC. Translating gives CATSETLIGIQYF.

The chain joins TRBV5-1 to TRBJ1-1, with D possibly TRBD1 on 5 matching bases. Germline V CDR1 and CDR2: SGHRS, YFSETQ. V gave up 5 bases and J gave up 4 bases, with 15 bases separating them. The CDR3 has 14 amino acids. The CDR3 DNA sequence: TGCGCCAGCAGACAGGAGACAGTTGGCACTGAAGCTTTCTTT. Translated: CASRQETVGTEAFF.

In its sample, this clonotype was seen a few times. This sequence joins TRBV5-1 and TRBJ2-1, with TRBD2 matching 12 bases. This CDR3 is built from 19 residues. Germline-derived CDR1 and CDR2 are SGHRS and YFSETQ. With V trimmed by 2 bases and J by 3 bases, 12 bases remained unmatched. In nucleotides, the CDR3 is TGCGCCAGCAGCTTTTCTAGCGGGAGGGCTTCGTGGGGCTACAATGAGCAGTTCTTC. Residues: CASSFSSGRASWGYNEQFF.

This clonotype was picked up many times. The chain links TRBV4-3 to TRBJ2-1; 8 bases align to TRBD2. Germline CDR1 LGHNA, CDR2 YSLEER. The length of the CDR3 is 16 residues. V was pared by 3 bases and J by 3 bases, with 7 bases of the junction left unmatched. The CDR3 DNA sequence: TGCGCCAGCAGCCACTCGGGAGGGTTATTCTACAATGAGCAGTTCTTC. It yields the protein CASSHSGGLFYNEQFF.

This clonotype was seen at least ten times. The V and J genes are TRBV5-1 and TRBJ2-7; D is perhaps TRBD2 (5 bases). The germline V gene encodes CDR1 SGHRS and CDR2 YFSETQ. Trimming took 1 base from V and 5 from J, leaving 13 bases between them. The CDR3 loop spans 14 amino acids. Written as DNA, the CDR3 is TGCGCCAGCAGCTTGCGTCCGGGAACCCACGAGCAGTACTTC. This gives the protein CASSLRPGTHEQYF.

The CDR3 here is CASSPRSAGWEKLFF. CDR3 DNA sequence: TGTGCCAGCAGCCCCAGGTCGGCGGGTTGGGAAAAACTGTTTTTT. The rearrangement links TRBV7-9 to TRBJ1-4; D remains ambiguous. V lost 5 bases, J lost 8 bases, and 18 bases lay in between. The germline V gene encodes CDR1 SEHNR and CDR2 FQNEAQ (reference sequence). The CDR3 extends over 15 amino acids.